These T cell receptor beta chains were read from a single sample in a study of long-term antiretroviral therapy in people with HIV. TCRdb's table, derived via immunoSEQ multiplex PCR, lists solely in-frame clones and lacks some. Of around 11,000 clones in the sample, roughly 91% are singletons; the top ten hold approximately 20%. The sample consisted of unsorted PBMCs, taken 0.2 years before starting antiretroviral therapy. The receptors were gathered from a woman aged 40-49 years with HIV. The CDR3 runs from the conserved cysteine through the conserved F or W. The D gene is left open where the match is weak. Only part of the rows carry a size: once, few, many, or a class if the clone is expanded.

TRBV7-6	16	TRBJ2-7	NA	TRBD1	CASSLGGQGDSYEQYF	TGTGCCAGCAGCTTAGGAGGGCAGGGGGACTCCTACGAGCAGTACTTC
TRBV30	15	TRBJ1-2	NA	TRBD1	CAWSVHAGGEDGYTF	TGTGCCTGGAGTGTTCATGCAGGGGGAGAAGATGGCTACACCTTC
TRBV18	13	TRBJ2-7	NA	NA	CASSPSTVNEQYF	TGTGCCAGCTCACCTTCGACAGTAAACGAGCAGTACTTC
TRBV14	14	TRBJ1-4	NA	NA	CASSRRNRNEKLFF	TGTGCCAGCAGCCGACGGAACCGGAATGAAAAACTGTTTTTT
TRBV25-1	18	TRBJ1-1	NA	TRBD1	CASRGGGTGVGEDTEAFF	TGTGCCAGCAGAGGTGGTGGGACAGGGGTCGGTGAGGACACTGAAGCTTTCTTT
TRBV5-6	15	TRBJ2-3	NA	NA	CASRAGGGGTDTQYF	TGTGCCAGCAGAGCCGGAGGGGGGGGCACAGATACGCAGTATTTT
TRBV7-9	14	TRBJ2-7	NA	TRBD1	CASSQTGINYEQYF	TGTGCCAGCAGCCAGACAGGGATTAACTACGAGCAGTACTTC
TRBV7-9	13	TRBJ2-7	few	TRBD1	CASSLQGELEQYF	TGTGCCAGCTCCCTCCAGGGGGAGCTCGAGCAGTACTTC
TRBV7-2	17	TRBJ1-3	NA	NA	CASSLFTGWSSGNTIYF	TGTGCCAGCAGCTTATTCACGGGGTGGTCTTCTGGAAACACCATATATTTT
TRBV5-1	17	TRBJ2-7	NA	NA	CASSLGARIGSGYEQYF	TGCGCCAGCAGCTTGGGGGCCAGGATAGGTTCGGGATACGAGCAGTACTTC
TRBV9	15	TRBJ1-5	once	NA	CGYGLIGDSNQPQHF	TGTGGTTACGGCCTAATTGGGGATTCCAATCAGCCCCAGCATTTT
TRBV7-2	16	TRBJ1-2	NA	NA	CASNPNPAAWGTGYTF	TGTGCCAGCAACCCTAACCCCGCAGCCTGGGGGACTGGCTACACCTTC
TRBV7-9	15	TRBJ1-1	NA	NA	CASSSLQKGNTEAFF	TGTGCCAGCAGCTCCCTACAGAAGGGAAACACTGAAGCTTTCTTT
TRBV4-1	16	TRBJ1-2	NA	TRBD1	CASSQVGQGAGYGYTF	TGCGCCAGCAGCCAAGTGGGACAGGGGGCAGGCTATGGCTACACCTTC